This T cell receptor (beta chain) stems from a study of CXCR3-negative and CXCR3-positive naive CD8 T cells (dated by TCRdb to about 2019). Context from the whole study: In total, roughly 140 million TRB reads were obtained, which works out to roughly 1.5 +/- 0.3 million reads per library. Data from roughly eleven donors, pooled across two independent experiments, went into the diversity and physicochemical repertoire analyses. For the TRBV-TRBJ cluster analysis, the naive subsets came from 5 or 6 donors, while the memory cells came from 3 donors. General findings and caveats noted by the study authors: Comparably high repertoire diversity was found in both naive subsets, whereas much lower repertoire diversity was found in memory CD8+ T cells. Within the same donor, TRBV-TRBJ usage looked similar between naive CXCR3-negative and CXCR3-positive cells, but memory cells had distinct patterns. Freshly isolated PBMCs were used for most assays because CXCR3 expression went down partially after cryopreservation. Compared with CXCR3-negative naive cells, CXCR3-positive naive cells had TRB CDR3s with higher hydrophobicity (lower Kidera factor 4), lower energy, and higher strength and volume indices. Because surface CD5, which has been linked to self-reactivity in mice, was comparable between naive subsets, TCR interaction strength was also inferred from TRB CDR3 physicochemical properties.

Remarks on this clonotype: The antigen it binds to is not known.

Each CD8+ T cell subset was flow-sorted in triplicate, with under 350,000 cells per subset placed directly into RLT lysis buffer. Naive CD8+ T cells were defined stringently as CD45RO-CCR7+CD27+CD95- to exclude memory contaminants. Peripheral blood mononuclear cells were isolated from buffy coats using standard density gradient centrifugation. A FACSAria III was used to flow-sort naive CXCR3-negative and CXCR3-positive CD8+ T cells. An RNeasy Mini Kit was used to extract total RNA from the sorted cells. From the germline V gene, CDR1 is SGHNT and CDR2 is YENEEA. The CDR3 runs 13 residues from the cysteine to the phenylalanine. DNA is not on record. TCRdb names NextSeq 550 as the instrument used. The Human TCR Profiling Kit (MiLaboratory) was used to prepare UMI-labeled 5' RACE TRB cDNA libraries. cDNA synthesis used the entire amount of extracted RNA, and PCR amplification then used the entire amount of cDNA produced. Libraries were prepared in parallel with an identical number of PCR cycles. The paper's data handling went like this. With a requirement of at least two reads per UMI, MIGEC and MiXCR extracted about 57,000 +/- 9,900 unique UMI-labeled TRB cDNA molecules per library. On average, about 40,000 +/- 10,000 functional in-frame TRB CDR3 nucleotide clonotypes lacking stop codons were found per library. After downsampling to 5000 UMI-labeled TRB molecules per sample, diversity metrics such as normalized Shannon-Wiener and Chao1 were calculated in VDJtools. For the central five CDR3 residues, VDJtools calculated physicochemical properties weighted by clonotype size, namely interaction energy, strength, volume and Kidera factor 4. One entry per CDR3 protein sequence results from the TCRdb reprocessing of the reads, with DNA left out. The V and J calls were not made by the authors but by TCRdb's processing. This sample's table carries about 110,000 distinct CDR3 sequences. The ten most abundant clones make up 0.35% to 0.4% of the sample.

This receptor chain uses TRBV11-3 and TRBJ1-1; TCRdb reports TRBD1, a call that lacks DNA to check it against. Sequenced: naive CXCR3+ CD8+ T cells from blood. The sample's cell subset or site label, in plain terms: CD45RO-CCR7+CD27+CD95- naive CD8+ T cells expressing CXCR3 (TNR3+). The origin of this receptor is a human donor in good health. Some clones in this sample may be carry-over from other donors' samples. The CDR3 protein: CASTSYPDTEAFF. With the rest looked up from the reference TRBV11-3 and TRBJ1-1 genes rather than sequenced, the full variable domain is EAGVVQSPRYKIIEKKQPVAFWCNPISGHNTLYWYLQNLGQGPELLIRYENEEAVDDSQLPKDRFSAERLKGVDSTLKIQPAELGDSAVYLCASTSYPDTEAFFGQGTRLTVV.